This passage covers 32 T cell receptor beta chains from one sample sequenced in a study of memory CD4+ T cells and cytomegalovirus serostatus. The sort gate was single viable CD3+CD4+CD8-CD45RO+ cells for memory CD4+ T cells. The repertoire was sequenced with immunoSEQ multiplex PCR; TCRdb's copy has only in-frame clones and lacks some. Of fewer than 35,000 clones listed, around 75% are singletons. Material for sequencing was memory CD4+ T cells from blood. All receptors derive from an adult in good health and CMV-seronegative.

CDR3 nucleotide sequence: TGTGCCACCAGCAGGCCTAGCGGAGAGTACAATGAGCAGTTCTTC. This gives the protein CATSRPSGEYNEQFF. V and J are TRBV15 and TRBJ2-1; 7 bases line up with TRBD2. Germline lookup yields CDR1 LNHNV and CDR2 YYDKDF (reference sequence). The CDR3 is 15 amino acids. Germline trimming cut 3 bases from V and 4 bases from J; bases unmatched to any gene: 6.

This clone was counted a few times. The chain links TRBV7-2 to TRBJ1-5; D is uncertain. Per the germline V gene, CDR1 is SGHTA and CDR2 is FQGNSA. This CDR3 spans 17 amino acids. V lost 5 bases, J lost 2 bases, and 19 bases lay in between. As DNA, the CDR3 is TGTGCCAGCAGCCCCGCAAGAAGGGAACCGGGCAATCAGCCCCAGCATTTT. It is translated as CASSPARREPGNQPQHF.

The table lists this clone with a count of one. This sequence joins TRBV19 and TRBJ1-2, with 7 bases aligning to TRBD1. The CDR3 totals 15 residues. Germline V gene data show CDR1 as LNHDA and CDR2 as SQIVND (reference sequence). The V and J ends lost 6 bases and 3 bases, in that order; junction bases with no gene match: 10. Here the CDR3 reads CASRIRDSQDYGYTF. The CDR3, as DNA: TGTGCCAGTAGGATTCGGGACAGCCAAGACTATGGCTACACCTTC.

The chain uses TRBV9 and TRBJ1-6, with TRBD1 matching 8 bases. V was clipped by 2 bases and J by 7 bases; unmatched bases: 8. The CDR3 extends over 16 amino acids. The germline gives CDR1 SGDLS, CDR2 YYNGEE. The CDR3 reads CASSVTGVGGNSPLHF. CDR3 coding DNA: TGTGCCAGCAGCGTGACAGGGGTTGGAGGGAATTCACCCCTCCACTTT.

The chain links TRBV19 to TRBJ1-1; unclear D gene. V was cut by 1 base and J by 4 bases, with 13 bases left in between. There are 15 residues in the CDR3. Looked up from germline, CDR1 is LNHDA and CDR2 is SQIVND (reference sequence). The CDR3: CASSIVGSWITEAFF. In DNA form, the CDR3 reads TGTGCCAGTAGTATAGTAGGGAGTTGGATCACTGAAGCTTTCTTT.

The CDR3 DNA is TGTGCCAGCAGTCCACAGCAGACACTTGACACCATATATTTT. Its protein product is CASSPQQTLDTIYF. J is TRBJ1-3 and V is TRBV6-5; D is ambiguous. The CDR3 has 14 amino acids. Germline values: CDR1 MNHEY, CDR2 SVGAGI. Trimming shortened V by 5 bases and J by 8 bases, and 16 bases separated the two germline ends.

This chain joins TRBV4-2 and TRBJ2-5; D gene unclear. The CDR3 has 13 residues. Germline-derived CDR1 and CDR2 are LGHNA and YNFKEQ. Trimming shortened V by 4 bases and J by 0 bases, and 6 bases separated the two germline ends. The CDR3 region has the DNA TGTGCCAGCAGCCGTGGCGACCAAGAGACCCAGTACTTC. Its protein is CASSRGDQETQYF.

The V call is TRBV21-1, the J call TRBJ2-4; the table names TRBD2, a call not compared with the DNA. TRBV21-1 is tagged as a pseudogene. The CDR3 contains 17 residues. The CDR3: CASSKEEAELAKNIQYF. Here the CDR3 DNA reads TGTGCCAGCAGCAAAGAAGAGGCAGAGCTAGCCAAAAACATTCAGTACTTC.

The J gene is TRBJ1-2, the V gene TRBV28, with D possibly being TRBD1 (6 bases). CDR1 MDHEN and CDR2 SYDVKM come from the germline V gene. With 6 bases removed from V and 5 bases from J, the gap between germline ends came to 10 bases. This CDR3 is built from 12 residues. The CDR3 DNA reads TGTGCCAGCAGACAGGGTTTATATGGCTACACCTTC. Its translation is CASRQGLYGYTF.

This chain connects TRBV5-1 to TRBJ1-1; D is unresolved. Germline CDR1 reads SGHRS; CDR2 reads YFSETQ. Trimming pared 0 bases from V and 0 bases from J, leaving 6 bases between. CDR3 length: 14 residues. CDR3 in amino acids: CASSLAVLNTEAFF. DNA of the CDR3: TGCGCCAGCAGCTTGGCGGTTTTGAACACTGAAGCTTTCTTT.

The rearrangement links TRBV5-4 to TRBJ2-7; 9 bases are shared with TRBD1. CDR3 length equals 15 residues. Germline CDR1 is SGHNT and CDR2 is YYREEE (reference sequence). The junction had 12 bases not matched to a gene; V was cut back by 4 bases and J by 7 bases. The CDR3 DNA sequence: TGTGCCAGCAGCGTGACAGGGGGTTCAGTGAAAGAGCAGTACTTC. Its protein is CASSVTGGSVKEQYF. Looking up the rest from reference TRBV5-4 and TRBJ2-7 gives the full variable domain: ETGVTQSPTHLIKTRGQQVTLRCSSQSGHNTVSWYQQALGQGPQFIFQYYREEENGRGNFPPRFSGLQFPNYSSELNVNALELDDSALYLCASSVTGGSVKEQYFGPGTRLTVT.

In DNA, the CDR3 is TGCGCCAGCAGCCAAGGAACGGGGGTGGGAGAGACCCAGTACTTC. As protein: CASSQGTGVGETQYF. This chain uses TRBV4-3 with TRBJ2-5, with D perhaps matching TRBD2 (6 bases). Trimming removed 1 base from V and 4 bases from J, with 13 bases in between. This CDR3 contains 15 residues. The germline CDR1 and CDR2 sequences are LGHNA and YSLEER.

The chain recombines TRBV9 with TRBJ1-4; D is uncertain. Germline V gene sequence: CDR1 SGDLS, CDR2 YYNGEE. The CDR3 runs to 14 residues. Trimming shortened V by 3 bases and J by 4 bases, and 10 bases separated the two germline ends. CDR3 sequence: CASSDNSYNEKLFF. In nucleotides, the CDR3 is TGTGCCAGCAGCGATAACAGCTATAATGAAAAACTGTTTTTT.

This clone was recorded a few times. Distinct nucleotide sequences in the sample also encode this CDR3. This rearrangement joins TRBV30 to TRBJ1-5; D ambiguous. CDR3 length: 13 residues. V dropped 2 bases and J dropped 1 base, with 6 bases sitting between them. Per germline, CDR1 GTSNPN and CDR2 SVGIG (reference sequence). In DNA form, the CDR3 reads TGTGCCTGGAGTCAGGACAGCAATCAGCCCCAGCATTTT. Translation: CAWSQDSNQPQHF.

In DNA, the CDR3 is TGTGCCAGCAGCTTAGACCGAACAGATACGCAGTATTTT. It encodes CASSLDRTDTQYF. The rearrangement joins TRBV11-2 to TRBJ2-3, with no clear D. Germline lookup yields CDR1 SGHAT and CDR2 FQNNGV. This CDR3 has 13 residues. With 0 bases removed from V and 3 bases from J, the gap between germline ends came to 4 bases.

This clone was seen only once. The chain joins TRBV12-5 to TRBJ1-6, with 8 bases fitting TRBD1. V was pared by 4 bases and J by 8 bases, with 7 bases of the junction left unmatched. The CDR3 has 15 residues. From germline, CDR1 is LGHNT and CDR2 FRNRAP. The CDR3 region has the DNA TGTGCTAGTGGTTGGGATCAGGGGGCGTATTCACCCCTCCACTTT. Translated: CASGWDQGAYSPLHF.

As for this clone: At one end, the junction sequence differs from germline, possibly due to a read error. This rearrangement joins TRBV7-9 to TRBJ2-4; no reliable D call. CDR3 length: 13 residues. Germline-derived CDR1 and CDR2 are SEHNR and FQNEAQ (reference sequence). In DNA form, the CDR3 reads TGTGCCAGCAGCGACGGGTCAGGCCTGCCGGGTAGCTTC. Translated, it gives CASSDGSGLPGSF.

The V call is TRBV2, the J call TRBJ1-6; possibly TRBD1 for D (5 bases). Trimming removed 7 bases from V and 7 bases from J, with 14 bases in between. The germline gives CDR1 SNHLY, CDR2 FYNNEI. The CDR3 extends over 14 amino acids. This CDR3 is CASILQAVNSPLHF. The CDR3 DNA sequence: TGTGCCAGCATTTTACAGGCCGTAAATTCACCCCTCCACTTT.

The genes are TRBV5-1 and TRBJ1-2; D gene ambiguous. CDR1 and CDR2 from the germline V gene are SGHRS and YFSETQ. V shed 7 bases and J shed 0 bases, with 10 bases lying between them. CDR3 length: 13 residues. In DNA form, the CDR3 reads TGCGCCAGCGGTTTGCAGTCTAACTATGGCTACACCTTC. Translation gives CASGLQSNYGYTF.

This chain joins TRBV10-2 and TRBJ2-7; D gene ambiguous. There are 14 residues in the CDR3. Germline CDR1 WSHSY, CDR2 SAAADI. Trimming stripped 10 bases from V and 1 base from J, with 17 bases between. This chain's CDR3 is CATAHSSPSYEQYF. In DNA, the CDR3 is TGCGCCACCGCACACAGCTCTCCTTCCTACGAGCAGTACTTC.

The chain links TRBV27 to TRBJ2-5; D is possibly TRBD1 (6 bases). The CDR3 sequence is 14 residues long. V was cut by 6 bases and J by 2 bases, with 13 bases left in between. Per the germline V gene, CDR1 is MNHEY and CDR2 is SMNVEV (reference sequence). Here the CDR3 reads CASSQGRQQETQYF. CDR3 in DNA: TGTGCCAGCAGCCAGGGGCGTCAGCAAGAGACCCAGTACTTC.

The chain employs TRBV6-1 and TRBJ2-7; possible D gene TRBD1, 6 bases. Germline V gene data show CDR1 as MNHNS and CDR2 as SASEGT. The V gene lost 4 bases and the J gene lost 4 bases, with 11 bases spanning the gap. This CDR3 has 13 amino acids. The CDR3 spells CASSVPGVYEQYF. CDR3 coding DNA: TGTGCCAGCAGTGTGCCAGGGGTGTACGAGCAGTACTTC.

The genes are TRBV4-2 and TRBJ2-5, with 7 nucleotides matching TRBD1. Unmatched junction bases numbered 5, after V lost 0 bases and J lost 4 bases. This CDR3 is 15 amino acids long. The V gene's germline CDR1 is LGHNA and CDR2 YNFKEQ. The CDR3 nucleotides are TGTGCCAGCAGCCAAGAAGGGGGCCGGGGAGAGACCCAGTACTTC. It translates to CASSQEGGRGETQYF.

This clone was detected only once. The chain couples TRBV7-2 to TRBJ2-7; D is possibly TRBD1 (6 bases). With 5 bases removed from V and 5 bases from J, the gap between germline ends came to 13 bases. Germline CDR1 and CDR2: SGHTA and FQGNSA. This CDR3 spans 13 amino acids. The CDR3 spells CASSAQGLDEQYF. Here the CDR3 DNA reads TGTGCCAGCAGCGCACAGGGTCTAGACGAGCAGTACTTC.

The chain links TRBV1 to TRBJ1-1; no check of the table's D call, TRBD1, against the DNA was made. TRBV1 is a known pseudogene. The CDR3 spans 14 residues. The DNA of the CDR3 is TGCACCAGCAGCCAACGGGACAGGGACACTGAAGCTTTCTTT. It yields the protein CTSSQRDRDTEAFF.

About this clone: Other DNA variants within this sample encode the same CDR3. The chain links TRBV2 to TRBJ2-2; D might be TRBD1 or TRBD2, each matching 5 bases. This CDR3 spans 15 amino acids. The V gene lost 6 bases and the J gene lost 0 bases, with 11 bases spanning the gap. Germline CDR1 is SNHLY and CDR2 is FYNNEI. The CDR3 is CASRTGTTNTGELFF. The CDR3 DNA reads TGTGCCAGCAGGACCGGGACCACGAACACCGGGGAGCTGTTTTTT.

In its sample, this clone was seen once. This chain links TRBV28 with TRBJ1-2; D possibly corresponds to TRBD1 (6 bases). In germline, CDR1 is MDHEN, CDR2 SYDVKM. V was pared by 4 bases and J by 8 bases, with 11 bases between. The CDR3 runs to 12 residues. This chain's CDR3 is CASSSTGPGYTF. In DNA, the CDR3 is TGTGCCAGCAGTTCAACAGGGCCGGGCTACACCTTC.

The rearrangement uses TRBV6-5 and TRBJ1-2; weak D call: TRBD1 (5 bases). V was cut by 2 bases and J by 9 bases, with 7 bases left in between. Germline CDR1 reads MNHEY; CDR2 reads SVGAGI. The CDR3 is made up of 11 amino acids. CDR3 nucleotide sequence: TGTGCCAGCAGTTACAAGGGGCGCTACACCTTC. This sequence encodes CASSYKGRYTF.

In DNA form, the CDR3 reads TGTGCCAGCAGTTTTCAGGGACGGTACACTGAAGCTTTCTTT. Its translation: CASSFQGRYTEAFF. This sequence joins TRBV27 and TRBJ1-1, with D possibly being TRBD1 (5 bases). In germline, CDR1 is MNHEY, CDR2 SMNVEV (reference sequence). V was clipped by 3 bases and J by 3 bases, with 11 bases between them. The CDR3 totals 14 residues.

V usage is TRBV6-5 and J usage is TRBJ1-5; no clear D. This CDR3 has 13 amino acids. From germline, CDR1 is MNHEY and CDR2 SVGAGI. Deletions cut 2 bases from V and 8 bases from J, with 10 bases between. As DNA, the CDR3 is TGTGCCAGCAGTTACGGGGATTCGAAGCCCCAGCATTTT. Translation gives CASSYGDSKPQHF.

The V and J genes are TRBV19 and TRBJ2-4, with D uncertain. V shed 4 bases and J shed 0 bases, with 10 bases lying between them. The CDR3 has 15 amino acids. The V gene's germline CDR1 is LNHDA and CDR2 SQIVND (reference sequence). This CDR3 is CASSTVKVAKNIQYF. DNA of the CDR3: TGTGCCAGTAGTACGGTCAAAGTAGCCAAAAACATTCAGTACTTC.

The rearrangement joins TRBV6-5 to TRBJ1-1, with TRBD1 matching 7 bases. This CDR3 contains 15 residues. In germline, CDR1 is MNHEY, CDR2 SVGAGI. J gave up 0 bases and V 2 bases, and 3 bases lay outside the gene matches. CDR3 amino acids: CASSYGRGLNTEAFF. The CDR3 region has the DNA TGTGCCAGCAGTTACGGGAGGGGGCTGAACACTGAAGCTTTCTTT.